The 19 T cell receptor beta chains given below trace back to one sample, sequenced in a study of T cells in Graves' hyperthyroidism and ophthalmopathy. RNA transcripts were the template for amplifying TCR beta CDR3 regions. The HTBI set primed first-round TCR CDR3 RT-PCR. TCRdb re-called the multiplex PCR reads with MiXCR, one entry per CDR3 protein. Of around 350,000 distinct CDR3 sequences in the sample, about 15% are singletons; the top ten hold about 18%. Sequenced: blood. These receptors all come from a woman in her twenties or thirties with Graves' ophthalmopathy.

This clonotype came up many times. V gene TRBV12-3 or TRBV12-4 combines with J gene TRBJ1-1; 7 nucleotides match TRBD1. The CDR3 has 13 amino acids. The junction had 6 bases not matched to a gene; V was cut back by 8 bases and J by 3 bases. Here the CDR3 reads CASGTEKYTEAFF. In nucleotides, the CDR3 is TGTGCCAGCGGGACAGAAAAATACACTGAAGCTTTCTTT.

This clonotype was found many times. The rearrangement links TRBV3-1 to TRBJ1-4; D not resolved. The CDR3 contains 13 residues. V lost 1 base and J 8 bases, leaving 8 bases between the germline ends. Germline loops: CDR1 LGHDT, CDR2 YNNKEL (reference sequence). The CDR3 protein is CASSQVNEEKLFF. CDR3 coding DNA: TGTGCCAGCAGCCAAGTAAATGAGGAAAAACTGTTTTTT.

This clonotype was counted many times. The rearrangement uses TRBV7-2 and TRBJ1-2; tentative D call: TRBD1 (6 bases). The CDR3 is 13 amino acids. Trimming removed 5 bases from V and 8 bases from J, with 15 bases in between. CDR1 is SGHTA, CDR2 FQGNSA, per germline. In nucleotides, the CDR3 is TGTGCCAGCAGCCGGGGGGGCGCGGGAGGCTACACCTTC. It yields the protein CASSRGGAGGYTF.

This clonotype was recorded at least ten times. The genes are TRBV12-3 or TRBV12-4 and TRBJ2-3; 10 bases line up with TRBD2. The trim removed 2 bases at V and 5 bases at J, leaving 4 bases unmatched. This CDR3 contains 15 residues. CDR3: CASSLSGGGGDTQYF. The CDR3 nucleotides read TGTGCCAGCAGTTTAAGCGGGGGGGGAGGAGATACGCAGTATTTT.

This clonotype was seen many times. The CDR3 nucleotides are TGCGCCAGCAGCTTGATGACAGGCCAGACCTCCTACGAGCAGTACTTC. Encoded protein: CASSLMTGQTSYEQYF. The V gene is TRBV5-1, the J gene TRBJ2-7; a weak D match, TRBD1 (6 bases). V was cut by 1 base and J by 0 bases, with 14 bases left in between. This CDR3 comprises 16 residues. CDR1 is SGHRS and CDR2 is YFSETQ in the germline V gene.

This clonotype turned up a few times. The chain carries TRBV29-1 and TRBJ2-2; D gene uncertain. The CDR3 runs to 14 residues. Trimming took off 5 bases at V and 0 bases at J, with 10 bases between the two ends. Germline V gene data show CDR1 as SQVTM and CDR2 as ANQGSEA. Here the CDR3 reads CSVPAYSNTGELFF. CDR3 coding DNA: TGCAGCGTTCCGGCCTATTCGAACACCGGGGAGCTGTTTTTT.

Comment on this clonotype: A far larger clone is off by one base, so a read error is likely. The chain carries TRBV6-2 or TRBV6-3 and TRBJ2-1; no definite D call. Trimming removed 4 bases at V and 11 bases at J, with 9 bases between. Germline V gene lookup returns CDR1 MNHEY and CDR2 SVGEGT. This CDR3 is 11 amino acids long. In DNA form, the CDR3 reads TGTGCCAGCAGTTCGGGCCTTAAGCAGTTCTTC. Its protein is CASSSGLKQFF.

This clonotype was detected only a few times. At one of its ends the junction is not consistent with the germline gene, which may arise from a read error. The DNA for the CDR3 is TGTGCCGGCAGTGATTCCAGGGATTCACCCCTCCACTTT. Protein: CAGSDSRDSPLHF. The chain is built from TRBV2 and TRBJ1-6, with D possibly TRBD1 on 5 matching bases. Germline V lookup: CDR1 SNHLY, CDR2 FYNNEI. The CDR3 is 13 residues long.

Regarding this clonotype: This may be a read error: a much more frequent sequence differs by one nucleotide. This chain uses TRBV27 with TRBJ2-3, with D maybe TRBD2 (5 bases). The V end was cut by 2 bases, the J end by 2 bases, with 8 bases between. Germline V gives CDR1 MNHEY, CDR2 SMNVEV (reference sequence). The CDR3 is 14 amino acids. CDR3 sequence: CASSLVRDTDTQYF. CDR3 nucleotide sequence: TGTGCCAGCAGTTTAGTACGGGACACAGATACGCAGTATTTT.

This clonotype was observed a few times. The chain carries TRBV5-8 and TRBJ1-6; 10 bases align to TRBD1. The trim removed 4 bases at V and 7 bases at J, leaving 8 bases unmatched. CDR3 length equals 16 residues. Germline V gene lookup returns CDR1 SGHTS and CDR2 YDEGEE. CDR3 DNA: TGTGCCAGCAGCCCCCGGGACAGGGGATCAAATTCACCCCTCCACTTT. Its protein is CASSPRDRGSNSPLHF.

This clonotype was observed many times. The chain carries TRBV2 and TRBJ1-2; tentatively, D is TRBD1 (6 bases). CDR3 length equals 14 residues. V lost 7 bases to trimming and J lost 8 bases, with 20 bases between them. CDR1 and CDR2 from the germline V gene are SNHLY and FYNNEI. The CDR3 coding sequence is TGTGCCAGCAATTACCGGGACCCCCAGGGGGGCTACACCTTC. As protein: CASNYRDPQGGYTF.

The CDR3 protein is CASSSTGGKLFF. As DNA, the CDR3 is TGTGCCAGCAGTTCAACAGGTGGAAAACTGTTTTTT. This chain uses TRBV27 with TRBJ1-4; TRBD1 is a possible D gene (5 bases). Trimming pared 4 bases from V and 10 bases from J, leaving 10 bases between. Germline CDR1 MNHEY, CDR2 SMNVEV (reference sequence). The CDR3 contains 12 residues. Filled out from reference TRBV27 and TRBJ1-4, the complete variable domain reads EAQVTQNPRYLITVTGKKLTVTCSQNMNHEYMSWYRQDPGLGLRQIYYSMNVEVTDKGDVPEGYKVSRKEKRNFPLILESPSPNQTSLYFCASSSTGGKLFFGSGTQLSVL.

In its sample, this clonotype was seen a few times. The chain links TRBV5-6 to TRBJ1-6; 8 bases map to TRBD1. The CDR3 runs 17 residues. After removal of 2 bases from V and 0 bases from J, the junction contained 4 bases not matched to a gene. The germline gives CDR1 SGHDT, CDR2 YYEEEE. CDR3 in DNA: TGTGCCAGCAGCTTTCGGGACAGGAGCTCCTATAATTCACCCCTCCACTTT. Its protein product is CASSFRDRSSYNSPLHF.

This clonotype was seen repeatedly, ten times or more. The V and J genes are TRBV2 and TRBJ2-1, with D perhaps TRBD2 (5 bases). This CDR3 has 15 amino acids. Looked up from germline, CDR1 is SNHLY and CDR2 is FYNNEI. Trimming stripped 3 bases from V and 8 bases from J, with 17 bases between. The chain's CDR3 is CASSDQWLARDEQFF. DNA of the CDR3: TGTGCCAGCAGTGATCAGTGGCTAGCTCGGGATGAGCAGTTCTTC.

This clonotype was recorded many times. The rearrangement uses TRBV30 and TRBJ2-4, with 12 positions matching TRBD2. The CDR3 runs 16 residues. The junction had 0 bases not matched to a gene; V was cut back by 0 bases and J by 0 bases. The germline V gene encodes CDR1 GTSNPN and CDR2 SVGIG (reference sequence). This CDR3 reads CAWSVLAGGAKNIQYF. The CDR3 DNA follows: TGTGCCTGGAGTGTACTAGCGGGGGGAGCCAAAAACATTCAGTACTTC.

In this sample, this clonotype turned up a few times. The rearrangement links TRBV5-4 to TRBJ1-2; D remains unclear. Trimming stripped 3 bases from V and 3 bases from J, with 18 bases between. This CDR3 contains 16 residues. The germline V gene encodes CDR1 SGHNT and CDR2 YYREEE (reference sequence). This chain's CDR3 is CASSSSYVVQDYGYTF. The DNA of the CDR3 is TGTGCCAGCAGCTCCTCCTACGTCGTTCAGGACTATGGCTACACCTTC.

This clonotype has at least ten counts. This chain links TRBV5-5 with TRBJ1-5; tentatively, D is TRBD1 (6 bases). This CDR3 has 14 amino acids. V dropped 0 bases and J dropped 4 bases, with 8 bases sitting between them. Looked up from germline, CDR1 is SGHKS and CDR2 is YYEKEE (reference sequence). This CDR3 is CASSLGDINQPQHF. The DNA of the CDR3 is TGTGCCAGCAGCTTGGGGGACATTAATCAGCCCCAGCATTTT. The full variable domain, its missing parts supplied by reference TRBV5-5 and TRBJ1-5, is DAGVTQSPTHLIKTRGQQVTLRCSPISGHKSVSWYQQVLGQGPQFIFQYYEKEERGRGNFPDRFSARQFPNYSSELNVNALLLGDSALYLCASSLGDINQPQHFGDGTRLSIL.

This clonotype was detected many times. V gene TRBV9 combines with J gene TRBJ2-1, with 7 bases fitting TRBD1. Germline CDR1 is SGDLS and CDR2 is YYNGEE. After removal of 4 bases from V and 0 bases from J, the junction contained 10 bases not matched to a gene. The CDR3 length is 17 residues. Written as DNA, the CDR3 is TGTGCCAGCAGCCCCTCTGAGACAGGGACCTCCTACAATGAGCAGTTCTTC. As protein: CASSPSETGTSYNEQFF.

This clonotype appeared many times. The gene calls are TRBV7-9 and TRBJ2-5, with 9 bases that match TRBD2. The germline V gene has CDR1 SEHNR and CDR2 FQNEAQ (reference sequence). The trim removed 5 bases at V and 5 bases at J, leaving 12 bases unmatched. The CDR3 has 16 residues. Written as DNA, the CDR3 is TGTGCCAGCAGCCTGACTAGCGGACCTTGGTGGGAGACCCAGTACTTC. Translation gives CASSLTSGPWWETQYF. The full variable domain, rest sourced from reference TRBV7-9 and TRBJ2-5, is DTGVSQNPRHKITKRGQNVTFRCDPISEHNRLYWYRQTLGQGPEFLTYFQNEAQLEKSRLLSDRFSAERPKGSFSTLEIQRTEQGDSAMYLCASSLTSGPWWETQYFGPGTRLLVL.